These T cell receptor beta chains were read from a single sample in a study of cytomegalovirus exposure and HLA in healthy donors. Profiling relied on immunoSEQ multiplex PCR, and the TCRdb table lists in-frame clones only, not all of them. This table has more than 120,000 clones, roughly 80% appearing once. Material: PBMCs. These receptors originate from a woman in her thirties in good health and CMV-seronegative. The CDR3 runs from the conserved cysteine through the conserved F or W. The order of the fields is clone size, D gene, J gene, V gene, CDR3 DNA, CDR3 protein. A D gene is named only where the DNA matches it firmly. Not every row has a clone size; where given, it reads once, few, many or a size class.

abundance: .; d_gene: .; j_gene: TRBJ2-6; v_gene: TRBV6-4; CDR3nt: TGTGCCAGCAGTGCTGGAGAAGGGGCTGGGGCCAACGTCCTGACTTTC; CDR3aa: CASSAGEGAGANVLTF
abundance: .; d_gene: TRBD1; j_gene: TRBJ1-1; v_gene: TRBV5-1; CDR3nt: TGCGCCAGCAGCCGGGGGGGCGGCAGGGGGGCCGCTGAAGCTTTCTTT; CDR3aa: CASSRGGGRGAAEAFF
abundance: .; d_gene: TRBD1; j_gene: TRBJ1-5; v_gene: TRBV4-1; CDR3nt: TGCGCCAGCAGCAAACTCCGGGACAGGGGAGGCAATCAGCCCCAGCATTTT; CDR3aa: CASSKLRDRGGNQPQHF
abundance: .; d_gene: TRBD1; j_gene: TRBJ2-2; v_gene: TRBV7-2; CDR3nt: TGTGCCAGCAGCTTATCCCCCAGGGGGCACACCGGGGAGCTGTTTTTT; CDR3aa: CASSLSPRGHTGELFF
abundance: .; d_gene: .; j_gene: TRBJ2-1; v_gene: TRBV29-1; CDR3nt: TGCAGCGTTGAAGATGTCGGGTACAATGAGCAGTTCTTC; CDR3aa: CSVEDVGYNEQFF
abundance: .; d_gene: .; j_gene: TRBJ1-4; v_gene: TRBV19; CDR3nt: TGTGCCAGTAGTATATGGACGGGGGATGAAAAACTGTTTTTT; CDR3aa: CASSIWTGDEKLFF
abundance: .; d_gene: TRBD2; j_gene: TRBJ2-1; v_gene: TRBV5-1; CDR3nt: TGCGCCAGCAGCTTGGCACTAGCGGGGGGCTACAATGAGCAGTTCTTC; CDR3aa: CASSLALAGGYNEQFF
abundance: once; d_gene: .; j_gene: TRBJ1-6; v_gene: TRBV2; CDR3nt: TGTGCCAGCAGTCGACAGAACTATAATTCACCCCTCCACTTT; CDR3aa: CASSRQNYNSPLHF
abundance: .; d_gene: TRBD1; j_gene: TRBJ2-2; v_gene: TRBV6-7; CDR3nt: TGTGCCAGCAGTGCTCAAACCGGGACAGTGATCACCGGGGAGCTGTTTTTT; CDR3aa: CASSAQTGTVITGELFF
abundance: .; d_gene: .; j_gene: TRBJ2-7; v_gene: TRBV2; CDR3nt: TGTGCCAGCAGTGGTGTGCGCGGGGACGAGCAGTACTTC; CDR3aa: CASSGVRGDEQYF
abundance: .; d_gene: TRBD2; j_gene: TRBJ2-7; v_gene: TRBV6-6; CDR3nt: TGTGCCACCGGGGGGTTTAGCTCCTACGAGCAGTACTTC; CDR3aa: CATGGFSSYEQYF
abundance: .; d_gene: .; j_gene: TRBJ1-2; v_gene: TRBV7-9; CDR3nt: TGTGCCAGCAGCTTAGTCGGACGGGAATTTGATGGCTACACCTTC; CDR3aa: CASSLVGREFDGYTF
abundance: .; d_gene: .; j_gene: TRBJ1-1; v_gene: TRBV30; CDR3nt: TGTGCCTGGAGTGTTCTCACTGAAGCTTTCTTT; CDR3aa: CAWSVLTEAFF
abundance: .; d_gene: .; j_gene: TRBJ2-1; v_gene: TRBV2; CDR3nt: TGTGCCAGCAGTGAGAGACAGTACTACAATGAGCAGTTCTTC; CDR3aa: CASSERQYYNEQFF
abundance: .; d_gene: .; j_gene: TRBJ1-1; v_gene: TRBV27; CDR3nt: TGTGCCAGCAGTGTCCGGAAGGGGGGGACTGAAGCTTTCTTT; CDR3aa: CASSVRKGGTEAFF
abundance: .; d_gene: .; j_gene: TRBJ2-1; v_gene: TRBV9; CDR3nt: TGTGCCAGCAGCCTAGACATTCACAATGAGCAGTTCTTC; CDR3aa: CASSLDIHNEQFF
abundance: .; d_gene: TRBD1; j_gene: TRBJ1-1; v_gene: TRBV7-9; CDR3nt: TGTGCCAGCAGCCCATCGACAGGGAAAGCTTTCTTT; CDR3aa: CASSPSTGKAFF
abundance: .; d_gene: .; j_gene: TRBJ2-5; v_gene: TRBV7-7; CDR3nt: TGTGCCAGCAGCTTAGACAGTCAAGAGACCCAGTACTTC; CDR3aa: CASSLDSQETQYF
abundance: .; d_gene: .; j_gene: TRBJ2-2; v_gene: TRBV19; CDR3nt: TGTGCCAGTAGTATAGGCGTGGCCGGGGAGCTGTTTTTT; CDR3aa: CASSIGVAGELFF
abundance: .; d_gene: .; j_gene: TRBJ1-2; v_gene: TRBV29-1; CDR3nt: TGCAGCGTTGATTGGGGCTTCTATGGCTACACCTTC; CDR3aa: CSVDWGFYGYTF
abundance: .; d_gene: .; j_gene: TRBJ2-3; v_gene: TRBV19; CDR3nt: TGTGCCAGTACCCTCTCGACGGGGGGCGCAGATACGCAGTATTTT; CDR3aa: CASTLSTGGADTQYF
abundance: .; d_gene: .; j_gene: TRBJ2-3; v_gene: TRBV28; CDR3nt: TGTGCCAGCAGTTCAGGTACAGATACGCAGTATTTT; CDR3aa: CASSSGTDTQYF
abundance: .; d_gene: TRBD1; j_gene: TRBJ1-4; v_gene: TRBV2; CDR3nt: TGTGCCAGCAGATTATCTAGGGGGCGCGGGGAAAAACTGTTTTTT; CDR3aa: CASRLSRGRGEKLFF
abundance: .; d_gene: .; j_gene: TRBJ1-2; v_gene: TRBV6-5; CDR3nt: TGTGCCAGCAGTTACTCGGCAGGTCAAGGCTACACCTTC; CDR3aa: CASSYSAGQGYTF
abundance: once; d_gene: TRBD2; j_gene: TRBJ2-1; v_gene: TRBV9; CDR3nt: TGTGCCAGCAGCGCCGGGACTAGCGGGATCTATGAGCAGTTCTTC; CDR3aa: CASSAGTSGIYEQFF
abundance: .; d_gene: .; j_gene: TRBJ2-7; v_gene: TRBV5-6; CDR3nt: TGTGCCAGCAGCTTCGCAACGGTCGAGCAGTACTTC; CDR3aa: CASSFATVEQYF
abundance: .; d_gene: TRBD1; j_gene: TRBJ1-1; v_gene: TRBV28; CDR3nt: TGTGCCAGCAGTTTTTACAGGGGGCGGTGGAGTGAAGCTTTCTTT; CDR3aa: CASSFYRGRWSEAFF
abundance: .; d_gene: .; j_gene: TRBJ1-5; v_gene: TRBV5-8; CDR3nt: TGTGCCAGCAGCTTTATGGGGGGTACTGGGGGCAATCAGCCCCAGCATTTT; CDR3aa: CASSFMGGTGGNQPQHF
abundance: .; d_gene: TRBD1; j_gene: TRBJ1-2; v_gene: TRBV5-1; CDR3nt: TGCGCCAGCAGCCCGGACAGGGGGGCATATGGCTACACCTTC; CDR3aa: CASSPDRGAYGYTF
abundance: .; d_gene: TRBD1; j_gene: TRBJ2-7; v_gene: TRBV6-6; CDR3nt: TGTGCCAGCAGCGGACAGGGGAAAACCTACGAGCAGTACTTC; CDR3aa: CASSGQGKTYEQYF
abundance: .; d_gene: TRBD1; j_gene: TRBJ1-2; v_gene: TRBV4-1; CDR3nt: TGCGCCAGCAGCCAAGGAAGGGGGCCTAACTATGGCTACACCTTC; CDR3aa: CASSQGRGPNYGYTF
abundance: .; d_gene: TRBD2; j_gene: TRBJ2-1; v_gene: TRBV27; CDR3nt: TGTGCCAGCAGTTTATGGGGACTAGCGGGAGTCGTATCCTACAATGAGCAGTTCTTC; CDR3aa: CASSLWGLAGVVSYNEQFF
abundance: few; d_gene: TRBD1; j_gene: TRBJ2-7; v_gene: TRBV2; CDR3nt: TGTGCCAGCACCCCCGGGACAGGATCCTACGAGCAGTACTTC; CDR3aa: CASTPGTGSYEQYF
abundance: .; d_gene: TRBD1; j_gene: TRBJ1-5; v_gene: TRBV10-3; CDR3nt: TGTGCCATCAGTCCAACAGGGGATCAGCCCCAGCATTTT; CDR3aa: CAISPTGDQPQHF
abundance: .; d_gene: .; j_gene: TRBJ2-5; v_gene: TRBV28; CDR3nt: TGTGCCAGCAGCGACGGAGGGGACCAAGAGACCCAGTACTTC; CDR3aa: CASSDGGDQETQYF
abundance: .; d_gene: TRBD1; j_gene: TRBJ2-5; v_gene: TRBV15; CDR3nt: TGTGCCACCAGCAGAGATGGGACAGGGGCTTGGGAGACCCAGTACTTC; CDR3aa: CATSRDGTGAWETQYF
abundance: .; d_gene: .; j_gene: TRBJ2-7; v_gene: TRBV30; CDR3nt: TGTGCCTGGGGACAGTCCTACGAGCAGTACTTC; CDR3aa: CAWGQSYEQYF
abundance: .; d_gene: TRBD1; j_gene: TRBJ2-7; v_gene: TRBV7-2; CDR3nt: TGTGCCAGCAGCGCCCCCGGGACAGGGAAGGGGGAGCAGTACTTC; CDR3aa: CASSAPGTGKGEQYF
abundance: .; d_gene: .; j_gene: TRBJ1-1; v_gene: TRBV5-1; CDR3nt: TGCGCCAGCCGATCCGGCGGGTTCAGCAGAACTGAAGCTTTCTTT; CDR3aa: CASRSGGFSRTEAFF
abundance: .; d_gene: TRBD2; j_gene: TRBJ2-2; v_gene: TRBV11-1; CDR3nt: TGTGCCAGCAGCTCTGGACTAGCGGGGGGGCCGGGAACCGGGGAGCTGTTTTTT; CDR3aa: CASSSGLAGGPGTGELFF
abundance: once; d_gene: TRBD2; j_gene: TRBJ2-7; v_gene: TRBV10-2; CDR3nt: TGCGCCAGCGGGGGGGGAAGCCGCTCCTACGAGCAGTACTTC; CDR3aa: CASGGGSRSYEQYF
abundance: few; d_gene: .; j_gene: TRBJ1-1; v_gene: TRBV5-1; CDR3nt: TGCGCCAGCAGCTTGGTCAGGGAGGGGAACACTGAAGCTTTCTTT; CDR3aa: CASSLVREGNTEAFF
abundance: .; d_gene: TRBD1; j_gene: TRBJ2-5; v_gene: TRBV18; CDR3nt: TGTGCCAGCTCACCAGGGGCCAGGGGGCGAGGAGAGACCCAGTACTTC; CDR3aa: CASSPGARGRGETQYF
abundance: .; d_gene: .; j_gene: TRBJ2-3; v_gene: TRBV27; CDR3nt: TGTGCCAGCAGTTTTTTGAAGGGGCCGCAGTATTTT; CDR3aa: CASSFLKGPQYF
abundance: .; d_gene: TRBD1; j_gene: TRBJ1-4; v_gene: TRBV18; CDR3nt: TGTGCCAGCTCACCCAGGGGGCTTGGAGAAAAACTGTTTTTT; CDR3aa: CASSPRGLGEKLFF
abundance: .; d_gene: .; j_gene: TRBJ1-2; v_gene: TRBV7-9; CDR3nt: TGTGCCAGCAGCTTAAAACCAGGGCGTGCAGGCTACACCTTC; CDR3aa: CASSLKPGRAGYTF
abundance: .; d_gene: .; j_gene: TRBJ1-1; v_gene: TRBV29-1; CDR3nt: TGCAGCGTTGCGTACAGGCCCTTGAACACTGAAGCTTTCTTT; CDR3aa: CSVAYRPLNTEAFF
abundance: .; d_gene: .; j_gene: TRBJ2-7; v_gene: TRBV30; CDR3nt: TGTGCCTGGAGCCGAGGATCCTACGAGCAGTACTTC; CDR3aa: CAWSRGSYEQYF
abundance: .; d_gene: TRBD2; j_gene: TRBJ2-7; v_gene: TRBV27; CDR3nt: TGTGCCAGCAGTTTTCTGGGACCAACTAGCGGGAGTTTCTACGAGCAGTACTTC; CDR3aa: CASSFLGPTSGSFYEQYF
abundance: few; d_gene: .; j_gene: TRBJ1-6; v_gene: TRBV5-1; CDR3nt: TGCGCCAGCAGCTTGGCGGCAGGGGCTAATTCACCCCTCCACTTT; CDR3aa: CASSLAAGANSPLHF
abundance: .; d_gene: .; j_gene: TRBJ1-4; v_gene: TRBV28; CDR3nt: TGTGCCAGCAGTTTATTAGCCGGTGGTGAAAAACTGTTTTTT; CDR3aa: CASSLLAGGEKLFF
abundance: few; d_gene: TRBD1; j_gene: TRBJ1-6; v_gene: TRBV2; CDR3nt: TGTGCCAGCAGTGAATCGAGGGGGCTACAGGGGGGAGGATCACCCCTCCACTTT; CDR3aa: CASSESRGLQGGGSPLHF
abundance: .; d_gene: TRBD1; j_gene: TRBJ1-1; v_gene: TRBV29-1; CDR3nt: TGCAGCGTTCCTGACAGGGCTGGGACTGAAGCTTTCTTT; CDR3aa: CSVPDRAGTEAFF